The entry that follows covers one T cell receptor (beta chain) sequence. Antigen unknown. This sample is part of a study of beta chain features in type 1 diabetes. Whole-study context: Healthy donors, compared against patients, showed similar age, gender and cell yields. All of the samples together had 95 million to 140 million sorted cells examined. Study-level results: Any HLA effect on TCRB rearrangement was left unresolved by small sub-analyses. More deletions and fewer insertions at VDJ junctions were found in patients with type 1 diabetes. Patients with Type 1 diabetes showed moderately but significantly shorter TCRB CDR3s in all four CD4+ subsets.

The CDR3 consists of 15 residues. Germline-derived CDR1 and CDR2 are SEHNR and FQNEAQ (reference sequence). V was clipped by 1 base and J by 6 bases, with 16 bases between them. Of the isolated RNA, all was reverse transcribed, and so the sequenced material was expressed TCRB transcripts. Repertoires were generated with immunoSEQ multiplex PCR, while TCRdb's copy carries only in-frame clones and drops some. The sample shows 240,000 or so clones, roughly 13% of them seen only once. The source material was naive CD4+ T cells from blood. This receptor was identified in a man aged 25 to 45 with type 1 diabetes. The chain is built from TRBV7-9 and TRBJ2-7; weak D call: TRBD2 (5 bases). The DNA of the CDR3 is TGTGCCAGCAGCTTAGGGATGAGTTTTGGAGGCGAGCAGTACTTC. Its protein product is CASSLGMSFGGEQYF.